This paragraph covers one TCR beta chain sequence. No antigen is known for it. This sample is drawn from a study of T cell responses to AZD1222 COVID-19 vaccine. For the study at large: Second-dose intervals near 4 or 12 weeks were combined. General study findings and limits: Repertoires were obtained solely post-peak T cell response. The donor cohort was predominantly white British with a female majority, and clonal diversity may have been underestimated.

Repertoires were generated with immunoSEQ multiplex PCR, while TCRdb's copy carries only in-frame clones and drops some. The table has approximately 170,000 clones, more than 85% seen once. The CDR3 runs 15 residues. Germline CDR1 is SGHRS and CDR2 is YFSETQ. Losses at the gene ends were 4 bases for V and 6 bases for J; bases not matched to a gene: 6. The receptor comes from an adult in good health. The source was peripheral blood, collected on day 0 of AZD1222 vaccination. The chain carries TRBV5-1 and TRBJ2-7; 14 nucleotides align to TRBD2. CDR3 residues: CASSVGLAGVSEQYF. Written as DNA, the CDR3 is TGCGCCAGCAGCGTGGGACTAGCGGGAGTATCCGAGCAGTACTTC.